This entry lists 22 T cell receptor beta chains sequenced from one sample in a study of metastatic and nonmetastatic thyroid tumors (dated by TCRdb to between 2020 and 2021). Library preparation used PCR. The run used an Illumina HiSeq 4000. Using fastp at Q25 and MiXCR, TCRdb reprocessed the public reads and kept productive beta chains. The sample profile shows over 50,000 clones; less than 30% of them were found once. The top ten hold about a sixth of the sample. No patient had received any treatment before thyroid surgery. The sequenced material came from blood. The receptor source for this set is a female donor with papillary thyroid cancer or a benign thyroid nodule (not recorded which). Some clones in this sample may be carry-over from other donors' samples.

This chain links TRBV7-9 with TRBJ2-7; D unresolved. This CDR3 has 13 amino acids. Trimming stripped 1 base from V and 4 bases from J, with 8 bases between. Per germline, CDR1 SEHNR and CDR2 FQNEAQ (reference sequence). In nucleotides, the CDR3 is TGTGCCAGCAGCTTAGGCGTGGGATACGAGCAGTACTTC. It translates to CASSLGVGYEQYF.

V is TRBV7-8 and J is TRBJ1-2; D possibly corresponds to TRBD1 (5 bases). Trimming removed 5 bases at V and 3 bases at J, with 10 bases between. Germline loops: CDR1 SGHVS, CDR2 FQNEAQ. This CDR3 has 13 residues. The CDR3 protein is CASSAGPDYGYTF. CDR3 nucleotide sequence: TGTGCCAGCAGCGCGGGACCGGACTATGGCTACACCTTC.

The gene calls are TRBV18 and TRBJ1-1, with 8 bases identical to TRBD1. Per the germline V gene, CDR1 is KGHSH and CDR2 is LQKENI. CDR3 length equals 12 residues. The J segment lost 11 bases and the V segment lost 3 bases, leaving 5 bases of the junction unmatched. The CDR3 nucleotides are TGTGCCAGCTCACCTGAGACAGGGGTGGCTTTCTTT. Translation: CASSPETGVAFF.

This clone was detected many times. CDR3 sequence reads: CASSQTRGAYQETQYF. As DNA, the CDR3 is TGCGCCAGCAGCCAAACTAGGGGAGCCTACCAAGAGACCCAGTACTTC. This chain joins TRBV4-1 and TRBJ2-5, with D possibly being TRBD1 or TRBD2 (5 bases each). The CDR3 is made up of 16 amino acids. V lost 2 bases, J lost 0 bases, and 13 bases lay in between. The germline CDR1 and CDR2 sequences are MGHRA and YSYEKL.

At least ten counts were recorded for this clone. J is TRBJ1-1 and V is TRBV20-1; possible D gene TRBD1, 5 bases. V lost 5 bases and J lost 4, with 17 bases in between. Germline-derived CDR1 and CDR2 are DFQATT and SNEGSKA (reference sequence). This CDR3 region has 14 residues. The CDR3 reads CSAPAGGRGTEAFF. CDR3 nucleotide sequence: TGCAGTGCTCCGGCGGGGGGACGGGGCACTGAAGCTTTCTTT.

V gene TRBV19 combines with J gene TRBJ1-5; TRBD1 agrees at 10 bases. The CDR3 is 15 amino acids. In germline, CDR1 is LNHDA, CDR2 SQIVND (reference sequence). Trimming at V came to 2 bases and at J to 11 bases, leaving 9 bases not matched to a gene. This chain's CDR3 is CASSIQGTGEGAQHF. The CDR3 DNA reads TGTGCCAGTAGTATACAGGGGACAGGGGAAGGAGCCCAGCATTTT.

This clone was counted many times. V is TRBV4-2 and J is TRBJ1-5, with 8 bases that match TRBD1. Germline V gives CDR1 LGHNA, CDR2 YNFKEQ. The length of the CDR3 is 14 residues. The V and J ends lost 2 bases and 6 bases, in that order; junction bases with no gene match: 3. This CDR3 reads CASSQLTGVQPQHF. CDR3 in DNA: TGTGCCAGCAGCCAACTGACAGGGGTTCAGCCCCAGCATTTT.

This clone has a count of ten or more. The chain combines TRBV7-2 with TRBJ2-1, with 7 positions matching TRBD2. The ends lost 5 bases at V and 7 bases at J; junction bases unmatched: 11. The CDR3 is 15 residues long. CDR1 and CDR2 from the germline V gene are SGHTA and FQGNSA. The CDR3 DNA reads as TGTGCCAGCAGCCCCGTAGGCGGGAGAGGTAATGAGCAGTTCTTC. It is translated as CASSPVGGRGNEQFF.

The chain links TRBV20-1 to TRBJ2-5, with 10 bases identical to TRBD2. CDR3 length equals 19 residues. Trimming took 4 bases from V and 4 from J; bases not matched to a gene: 21. Per the germline V gene, CDR1 is DFQATT and CDR2 is SNEGSKA (reference sequence). CDR3 in amino acids: CSATTRTSGPLGVRETQYF. For the CDR3, the DNA is TGCAGTGCTACTACCCGGACTAGCGGCCCCCTCGGAGTACGAGAGACCCAGTACTTC.

The genes are TRBV12-3 or TRBV12-4 and TRBJ2-3, with D hard to call. The CDR3 is made up of 15 amino acids. Between the trimmed V and J ends, which lost 3 bases and 1 base, there was a span of 11 bases. DNA for the CDR3: TGTGCCAGCAGTTTCGACCAGCTGGGCACAGATACGCAGTATTTT. Translation: CASSFDQLGTDTQYF.

The sample holds many counts of this clone. The chain couples TRBV12-3 or TRBV12-4 to TRBJ1-2; D not certain. Trimming pared 4 bases from V and 0 bases from J, leaving 9 bases between. This CDR3 is built from 14 residues. The CDR3 coding sequence is TGTGCCAGCAGTTGGCGGGGAGCTAACTATGGCTACACCTTC. It encodes CASSWRGANYGYTF.

This clone was found a few times. The rearrangement joins TRBV6-5 to TRBJ1-2; D is ambiguous. The V end lost 4 bases, the J end lost 1 base, and 13 bases lay between the germline ends. Germline V CDR1 and CDR2: MNHEY, SVGAGI. CDR3 length: 15 amino acids. The DNA for the CDR3 is TGTGCCAGCAGTTCCCTCGCGACTAATAACTATGGCTACACCTTC. Translated: CASSSLATNNYGYTF.

This clone was seen ten or more times. The CDR3 DNA reads as TGTGCCAGCAGTTTACGCAGGGAGAACACTGAAGCTTTCTTT. The encoded protein is CASSLRRENTEAFF. This sequence joins TRBV28 and TRBJ1-1, with a weak D call TRBD1 (5 bases). Germline lookup yields CDR1 MDHEN and CDR2 SYDVKM. CDR3 length: 14 residues. Trimming took 2 bases from V and 1 from J, leaving 8 bases between them.

This chain uses TRBV20-1 with TRBJ1-5; D might be TRBD1 (5 bases). Germline CDR1 reads DFQATT; CDR2 reads SNEGSKA (reference sequence). The CDR3 totals 12 residues. V was trimmed by 4 bases and J by 2 bases, leaving 6 bases between them. CDR3 sequence: CSAIQGNQPQHF. In DNA form, the CDR3 reads TGCAGTGCTATACAGGGCAATCAGCCCCAGCATTTT.

The V call is TRBV28, the J call TRBJ2-3; D is perhaps TRBD2 (5 bases). CDR3 length: 15 amino acids. V was trimmed by 8 bases and J by 8 bases, leaving 23 bases between them. Germline CDR1 reads MDHEN; CDR2 reads SYDVKM. CDR3 DNA: TGTGCCAGCGGAATGACCCCCAACGCGGGTGGTACGCAGTATTTT. It is translated as CASGMTPNAGGTQYF.

The chain has TRBV20-1 and TRBJ1-6, with 9 nucleotides matching TRBD1. Germline CDR1 DFQATT, CDR2 SNEGSKA (reference sequence). The CDR3 sequence is 16 residues long. Trimming removed 2 bases from V and 5 bases from J; junction bases left unmatched: 7. CDR3 sequence: CSARMRGTGNNSPLHF. The DNA of the CDR3 is TGCAGTGCTAGAATGAGGGGGACAGGGAATAATTCACCCCTCCACTTT.

This clone was picked up one time. CDR3 residues: CSARVPDYDNYEQYF. The CDR3 DNA reads as TGCAGTGCTAGAGTCCCGGACTACGACAACTACGAGCAGTACTTC. V and J are TRBV20-1 and TRBJ2-7; D possibly corresponds to TRBD2 (6 bases). The CDR3 is 15 residues long. The germline V gene encodes CDR1 DFQATT and CDR2 SNEGSKA (reference sequence). Between the trimmed V and J ends, which lost 1 base and 3 bases, there was a span of 16 bases.

This clone was detected many times. This sequence joins TRBV7-8 and TRBJ2-1, with D possibly matching TRBD2 (6 bases). The V end lost 5 bases, the J end lost 10 bases, and 24 bases lay between the germline ends. This CDR3 is built from 16 residues. In germline, CDR1 is SGHVS, CDR2 FQNEAQ. The CDR3 nucleotides are TGTGCCAGCAGCCCCGGGGGACCGAGGCGAGGCTTAGAGCAGTTCTTC. Encoded protein: CASSPGGPRRGLEQFF.

The V call is TRBV2, the J call TRBJ2-7, with TRBD1 matching over 12 bases. The trim removed 6 bases at V and 7 bases at J, leaving 10 bases unmatched. The germline V gene has CDR1 SNHLY and CDR2 FYNNEI. CDR3 length: 15 residues. CDR3: CASSSQGQGAKEQYF. DNA of the CDR3: TGTGCCAGCAGCTCCCAGGGACAGGGGGCTAAAGAGCAGTACTTC.

The chain couples TRBV2 to TRBJ1-3; no firm D call. Germline V gene data show CDR1 as SNHLY and CDR2 as FYNNEI. The CDR3 is 17 residues long. V dropped 2 bases and J dropped 0 bases, with 14 bases sitting between them. In nucleotides, the CDR3 is TGTGCCAGCAGTGAAAGGCCCGGTCCAGACTCTGGAAACACCATATATTTT. Its protein is CASSERPGPDSGNTIYF.

V is TRBV6-1 and J is TRBJ2-5; 8 bases line up with TRBD2. Germline CDR1 is MNHNS and CDR2 is SASEGT. Trimming at V came to 8 bases and at J to 1 base, leaving 9 bases not matched to a gene. The CDR3 covers 15 residues. CDR3 bases: TGTGCCAGCTCCCGGGGGGGTAACGGCCAAGAGACCCAGTACTTC. Amino acid sequence: CASSRGGNGQETQYF.

In this sample, this clone turned up many times. The gene calls are TRBV11-2 and TRBJ1-4; D call uncertain. V was cut by 5 bases and J by 5 bases, with 9 bases left in between. CDR1 is SGHAT, CDR2 FQNNGV, per germline. There are 13 residues in the CDR3. The CDR3 protein is CASSRPGNEKLFF. The DNA of the CDR3 is TGTGCCAGCAGCCGCCCCGGGAATGAAAAACTGTTTTTT. Full variable domain (outside the CDR3, taken from reference TRBV11-2 and TRBJ1-4): EAGVAQSPRYKIIEKRQSVAFWCNPISGHATLYWYQQILGQGPKLLIQFQNNGVVDDSQLPKDRFSAERLKGVDSTLKIQPAKLEDSAVYLCASSRPGNEKLFFGSGTQLSVL.